This section outlines one T cell receptor (beta chain) sequence together with its context. How the authors handled the data: The assay estimated nucleated cells by amplifying reference gene primers. The data were produced by immunoSEQ multiplex PCR, yet TCRdb's version contains in-frame clones alone and is incomplete. V, J and clone size reflect that table, while D and trimming were determined from the DNA. The sample lists roughly 330,000 clones, around 87% occurring once. Participants spanned ages roughly 18 to 90 years and resided in 24 US areas. Participant reports of clinical history set cohort assignment. This CDR3 has 15 amino acids. This specimen comes from a study of blood T cell repertoires in COVID-19. Across the study: PBMCs, B-cell-depleted T cells, or T cells provided the cDNA or gDNA that made up the material.

This clonotype was sampled from a woman in her twenties or thirties who had recovered from COVID-19. Sequenced: PBMCs or T cells enriched from blood (not recorded which). The gene calls are TRBV21-1 and TRBJ2-7; the table calls TRBD2, which could not be checked here. TRBV21-1 is an annotated pseudogene. The CDR3 coding sequence is TGTGCCAGCAGCAAAGTTCGAAGCGGCTCCTACGAGCAGTACTTC. Translating it yields CASSKVRSGSYEQYF.